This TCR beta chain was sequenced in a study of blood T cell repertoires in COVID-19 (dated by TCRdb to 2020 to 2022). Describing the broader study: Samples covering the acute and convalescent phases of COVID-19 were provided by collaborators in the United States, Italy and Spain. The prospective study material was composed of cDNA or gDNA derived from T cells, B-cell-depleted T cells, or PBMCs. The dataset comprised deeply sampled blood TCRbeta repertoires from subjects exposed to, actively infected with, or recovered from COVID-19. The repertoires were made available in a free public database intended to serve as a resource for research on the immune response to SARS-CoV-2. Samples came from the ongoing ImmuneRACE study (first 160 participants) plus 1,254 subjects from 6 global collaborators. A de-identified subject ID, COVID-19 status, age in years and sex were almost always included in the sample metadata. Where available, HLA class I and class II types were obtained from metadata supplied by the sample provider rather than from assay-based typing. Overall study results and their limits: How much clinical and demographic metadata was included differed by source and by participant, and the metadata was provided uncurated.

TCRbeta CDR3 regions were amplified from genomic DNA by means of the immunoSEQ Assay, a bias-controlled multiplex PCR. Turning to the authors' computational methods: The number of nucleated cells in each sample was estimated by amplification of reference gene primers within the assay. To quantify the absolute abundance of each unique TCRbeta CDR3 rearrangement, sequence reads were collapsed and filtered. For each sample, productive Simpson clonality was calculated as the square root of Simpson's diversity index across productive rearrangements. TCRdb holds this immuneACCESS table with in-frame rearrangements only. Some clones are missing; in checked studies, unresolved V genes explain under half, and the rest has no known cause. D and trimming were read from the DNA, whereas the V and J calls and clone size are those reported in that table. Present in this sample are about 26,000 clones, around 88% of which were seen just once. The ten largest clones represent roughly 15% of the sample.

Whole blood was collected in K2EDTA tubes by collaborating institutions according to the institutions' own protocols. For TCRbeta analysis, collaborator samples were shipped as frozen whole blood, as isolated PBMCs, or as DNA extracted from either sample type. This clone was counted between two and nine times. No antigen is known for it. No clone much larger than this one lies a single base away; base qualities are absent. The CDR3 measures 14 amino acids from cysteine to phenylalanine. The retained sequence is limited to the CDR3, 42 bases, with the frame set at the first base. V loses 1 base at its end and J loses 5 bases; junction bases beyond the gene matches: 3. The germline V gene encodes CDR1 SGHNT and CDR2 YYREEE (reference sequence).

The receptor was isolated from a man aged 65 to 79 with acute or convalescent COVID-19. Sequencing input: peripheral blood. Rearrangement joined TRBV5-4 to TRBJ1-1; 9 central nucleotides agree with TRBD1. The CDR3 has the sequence CASSLRQGDTEAFF. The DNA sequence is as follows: TGTGCCAGCAGCTTGCGACAGGGGGATACTGAAGCTTTCTTT.